Sequencing of this T cell receptor (beta chain) was carried out in a study of T cell responses to AZD1222 COVID-19 vaccine. Study findings and constraints: CD4 TCRs covered the whole spike, strongest at regions 160-218 and 743-854. Sampled repertoires all dated from after the peak T cell response.

CDR1 and CDR2 (germline): LNHDA, SQIVND (reference sequence). This CDR3 has 16 residues. V shed 3 bases and J shed 1 base, with 15 bases lying between them. Clones were read by immunoSEQ multiplex PCR, and TCRdb kept only the in-frame ones, dropping some. The table records 120,000 to 150,000 clones, more than 80% of them present only once. In the case of this clone: Its antigen is unidentified.

The TCR comes from an adult in good health. The sequences come from peripheral blood, collected on day 0 of AZD1222 vaccination. The V call is TRBV19, the J call TRBJ1-1; weak D call: TRBD1 (5 bases). DNA for the CDR3: TGTGCCAGTAGTATGAGACCGGGACCTAGGAACACTGAAGCTTTCTTT. It encodes CASSMRPGPRNTEAFF.